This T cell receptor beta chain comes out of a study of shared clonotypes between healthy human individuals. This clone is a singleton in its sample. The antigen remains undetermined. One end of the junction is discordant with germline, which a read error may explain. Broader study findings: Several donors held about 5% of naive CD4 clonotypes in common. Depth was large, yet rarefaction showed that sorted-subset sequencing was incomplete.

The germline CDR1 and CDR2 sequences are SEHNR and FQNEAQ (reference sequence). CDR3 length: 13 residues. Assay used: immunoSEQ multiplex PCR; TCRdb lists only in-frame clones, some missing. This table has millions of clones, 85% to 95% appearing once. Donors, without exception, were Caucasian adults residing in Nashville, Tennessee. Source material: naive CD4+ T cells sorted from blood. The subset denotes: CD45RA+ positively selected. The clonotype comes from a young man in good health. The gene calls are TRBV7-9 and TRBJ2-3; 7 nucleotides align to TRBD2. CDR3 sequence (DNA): TGCGCCAGCAGCCAGGGAGCGGGAAATACGCAGTATTTT. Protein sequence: CASSQGAGNTQYF.